This is a list of T cell receptor beta chains from one sample in a study of cytomegalovirus exposure and HLA in healthy donors. Data came from immunoSEQ multiplex PCR; TCRdb stores just in-frame clones and leaves some out. The sample lists 160,000 or so clones; roughly 79% were seen once. Sample: PBMCs. Receptors originate from a man aged 35-49 years in good health and CMV-seropositive. Both conserved end residues are part of each CDR3. D genes are given only for firm matches. The size of a clone is reported for some rows only, either as once, few or many, or as a class for expanded clones.

cdr3_length,v_call,d_call,j_call,clone_size,cdr3_aa,cdr3_nt
15,TRBV7-9,TRBD1,TRBJ2-4,NA,CSSSRHLDRGAIQYF,TGTTCCAGCAGCCGACATCTCGACAGGGGAGCTATTCAGTACTTC
16,TRBV9,TRBD2,TRBJ2-1,NA,CASSVLGLAGYNEQFF,TGTGCCAGCAGCGTACTCGGACTAGCGGGCTACAATGAGCAGTTCTTC
16,TRBV7-9,NA,TRBJ2-3,NA,CASSLRRGTSTDTQYF,TGTGCCAGCAGCTTACGCAGGGGCACTAGCACAGATACGCAGTATTTT
14,TRBV7-3,NA,TRBJ2-1,NA,CASSLTGRGGVQFF,TGTGCCAGCAGCTTAACGGGTCGAGGTGGTGTGCAGTTCTTC
15,TRBV6-9,TRBD2,TRBJ2-5,NA,CASSSLAGGEETQYF,TGTGCCAGCAGTTCCCTAGCGGGAGGTGAAGAGACCCAGTACTTC
16,TRBV19,TRBD2,TRBJ2-3,NA,CASTTLAGSGTDTQYF,TGTGCCAGTACGACCTTAGCGGGGAGTGGGACAGATACGCAGTATTTT
12,TRBV7-8,NA,TRBJ2-3,NA,CASTYSGDTQYF,TGTGCCAGCACCTATTCAGGGGATACGCAGTATTTT
14,TRBV2,TRBD2,TRBJ2-3,NA,CASMATSGRVGQYF,TGTGCCAGCATGGCGACTAGCGGGAGGGTAGGGCAGTATTTT
14,TRBV11-2,TRBD1,TRBJ2-2,NA,CASSQDRVTGELFF,TGTGCCAGCAGTCAAGACAGGGTCACCGGGGAGCTGTTTTTT
13,TRBV5-1,NA,TRBJ2-2,NA,CASSFYGTGELFF,TGCGCCAGCAGCTTTTACGGCACCGGGGAGCTGTTTTTT
13,TRBV5-1,NA,TRBJ2-2,NA,CASSPRNTGELFF,TGCGCCAGCAGCCCCAGGAACACCGGGGAGCTGTTTTTT
10,TRBV4-1,NA,TRBJ1-4,NA,CASRNEKLFF,TGCGCCAGTAGAAATGAAAAACTGTTTTTT
14,TRBV7-9,TRBD2,TRBJ2-3,NA,CASSPTSSTDTQYF,TGTGCCAGCAGCCCGACTAGCAGCACAGATACGCAGTATTTT
16,TRBV6-6,TRBD2,TRBJ2-1,once,CASSRYTSGKYNEQFF,TGTGCCAGCAGCCGATATACTAGCGGGAAATACAATGAGCAGTTCTTC
13,TRBV9,NA,TRBJ2-7,NA,CASSVGQGSEQYF,TGTGCCAGCAGCGTAGGTCAGGGGAGCGAGCAGTACTTC
18,TRBV10-3,NA,TRBJ2-1,once,CAISLGEGARGLYNEQFF,TGTGCCATCAGTCTGGGGGAAGGGGCCAGGGGTTTATACAATGAGCAGTTCTTC
15,TRBV6-1,TRBD1,TRBJ2-7,NA,CASSEMWTGVYEQYF,TGTGCCAGCAGTGAAATGTGGACAGGGGTGTACGAGCAGTACTTC
14,TRBV14,NA,TRBJ2-7,NA,CASSRNRGPYEQYF,TGTGCCAGCAGCCGAAATAGGGGCCCCTACGAGCAGTACTTC
17,TRBV10-3,TRBD1,TRBJ2-7,NA,CAISEALPGQGSIEQYF,TGTGCCATCAGTGAGGCTCTTCCGGGACAGGGGTCGATCGAGCAGTACTTC
15,TRBV27,NA,TRBJ1-4,NA,CASSSLQGVNEKLFF,TGTGCCAGCAGTTCGCTACAGGGCGTTAATGAAAAACTGTTTTTT
15,TRBV18,TRBD2,TRBJ2-1,NA,CASSPGTSGSNEQFF,TGTGCCAGCTCACCAGGGACTAGCGGGAGCAATGAGCAGTTCTTC
13,TRBV28,TRBD1,TRBJ2-3,NA,CASTITGADTQYF,TGTGCCAGCACCATCACAGGGGCAGATACGCAGTATTTT
16,TRBV19,TRBD1,TRBJ2-1,NA,CASSPRSGTVYNEQFF,TGTGCCAGTAGTCCTCGATCCGGGACAGTCTACAATGAGCAGTTCTTC
13,TRBV27,NA,TRBJ1-1,NA,CASRTRGGTEAFF,TGTGCCAGCAGGACCAGGGGTGGAACTGAAGCTTTCTTT
16,TRBV5-1,TRBD1,TRBJ2-3,NA,CASSLVGQGGTDTQYF,TGCGCCAGCAGCTTGGTGGGACAGGGAGGGACAGATACGCAGTATTTT
13,TRBV5-1,TRBD1,TRBJ2-2,NA,CASGTGNTGELFF,TGCGCCAGCGGGACAGGGAACACCGGGGAGCTGTTTTTT
16,TRBV7-2,TRBD1,TRBJ1-2,NA,CASSAGSSGTVYGYTF,TGTGCCAGCAGCGCAGGCTCCTCCGGGACAGTCTATGGCTACACCTTC
18,TRBV4-1,TRBD2,TRBJ2-2,NA,CASTPYAGGGSGTGELFF,TGCGCCAGCACCCCTTATGCGGGAGGGGGGTCAGGAACCGGGGAGCTGTTTTTT
16,TRBV7-9,TRBD2,TRBJ2-3,few,CASSLNAAGATDTQYF,TGTGCCAGCAGCTTAAACGCGGCGGGAGCAACAGATACGCAGTATTTT
15,TRBV18,TRBD1,TRBJ2-6,NA,CASSQTGVGANVLTF,TGTGCCAGCTCTCAAACAGGGGTCGGGGCCAACGTCCTGACTTTC
15,TRBV6-5,NA,TRBJ1-5,NA,CASSPTRGGRQPQHF,TGTGCCAGCAGTCCGACTCGTGGGGGCAGGCAGCCCCAGCATTTT
14,TRBV5-1,TRBD1,TRBJ1-2,NA,CASSRTGEPYGYTF,TGCGCCAGCAGTCGGACAGGGGAACCCTATGGCTACACCTTC
15,TRBV19,NA,TRBJ1-5,few,CASSPRTGPGWPQHF,TGTGCCAGTAGTCCAAGGACTGGCCCGGGATGGCCCCAGCATTTT
13,TRBV19,TRBD2,TRBJ2-3,once,CASCGGSADTQYF,TGTGCCAGTTGCGGCGGGAGTGCAGATACGCAGTATTTT
15,TRBV19,TRBD1,TRBJ1-2,NA,CASSPLDRVTYGYTF,TGTGCCAGTAGTCCCCTCGACAGGGTCACTTATGGCTACACCTTC
15,TRBV19,TRBD2,TRBJ2-7,once,CASSIAGGSTVEQYF,TGTGCCAGTAGTATAGCGGGAGGCTCGACGGTCGAGCAGTACTTC
15,TRBV6-4,TRBD2,TRBJ2-2,NA,CASRGTSANTGELFF,TGTGCCAGCAGAGGGACTAGCGCGAACACCGGGGAGCTGTTTTTT